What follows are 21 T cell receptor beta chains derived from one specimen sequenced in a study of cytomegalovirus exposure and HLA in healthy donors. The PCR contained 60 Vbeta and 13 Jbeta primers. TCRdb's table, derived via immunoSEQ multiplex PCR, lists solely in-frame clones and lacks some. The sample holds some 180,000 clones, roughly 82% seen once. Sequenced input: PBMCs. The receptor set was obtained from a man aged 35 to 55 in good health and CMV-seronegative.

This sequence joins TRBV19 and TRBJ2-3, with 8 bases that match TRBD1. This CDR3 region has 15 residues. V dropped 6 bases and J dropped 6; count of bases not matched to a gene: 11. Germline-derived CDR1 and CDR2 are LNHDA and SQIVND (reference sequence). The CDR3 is CASREDRVFGDTQYF. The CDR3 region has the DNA TGTGCCAGTAGAGAGGACAGGGTCTTTGGGGATACGCAGTATTTT.

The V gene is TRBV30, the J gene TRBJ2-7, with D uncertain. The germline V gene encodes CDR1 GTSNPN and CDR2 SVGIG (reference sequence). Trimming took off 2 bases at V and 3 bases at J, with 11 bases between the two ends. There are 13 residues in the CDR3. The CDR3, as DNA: TGTGCCTGGAGTATACAGCAAAGCTACGAGCAGTACTTC. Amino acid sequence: CAWSIQQSYEQYF.

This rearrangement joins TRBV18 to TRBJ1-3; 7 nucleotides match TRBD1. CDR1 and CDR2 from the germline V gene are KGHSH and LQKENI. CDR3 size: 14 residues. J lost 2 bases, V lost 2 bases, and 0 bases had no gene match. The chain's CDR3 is CASSPDRAGNTIYF. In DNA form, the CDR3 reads TGTGCCAGCTCACCAGACAGGGCTGGAAACACCATATATTTT.

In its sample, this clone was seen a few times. The CDR3 loop is CASRRTGGEGETQYF. CDR3 nucleotide sequence: TGTGCCAGCAGGAGGACAGGGGGAGAGGGAGAGACCCAGTACTTC. The chain is built from TRBV4-2 and TRBJ2-5, with 10 bases aligning to TRBD1. V trimming: 6 bases; J trimming: 4 bases; junction bases outside the gene matches: 8. Looked up from germline, CDR1 is LGHNA and CDR2 is YNFKEQ. This CDR3 contains 15 residues.

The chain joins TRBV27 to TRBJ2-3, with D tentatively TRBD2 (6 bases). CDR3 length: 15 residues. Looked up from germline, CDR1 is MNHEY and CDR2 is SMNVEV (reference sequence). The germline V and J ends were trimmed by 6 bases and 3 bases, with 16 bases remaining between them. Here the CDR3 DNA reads TGTGCCAGCAGCCTCAGCAGACTAGATACAGATACGCAGTATTTT. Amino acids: CASSLSRLDTDTQYF.

The CDR3 is CASSRTSGSWGETQYF. The CDR3, as DNA: TGTGCCAGCAGCCGGACTAGCGGGAGTTGGGGAGAGACCCAGTACTTC. The chain is built from TRBV5-5 and TRBJ2-5, with 13 nucleotides matching TRBD2. The J segment lost 4 bases and the V segment lost 4 bases, leaving 7 bases of the junction unmatched. The CDR3 is 16 amino acids. Germline assignment: CDR1 SGHKS and CDR2 YYEKEE (reference sequence).

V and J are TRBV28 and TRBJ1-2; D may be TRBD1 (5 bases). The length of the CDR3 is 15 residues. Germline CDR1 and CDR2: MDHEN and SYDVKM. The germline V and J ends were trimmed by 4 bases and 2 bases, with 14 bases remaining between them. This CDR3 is CASSSGQGRNYGYTF. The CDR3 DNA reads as TGTGCCAGCAGTTCCGGGCAGGGAAGGAACTATGGCTACACCTTC.

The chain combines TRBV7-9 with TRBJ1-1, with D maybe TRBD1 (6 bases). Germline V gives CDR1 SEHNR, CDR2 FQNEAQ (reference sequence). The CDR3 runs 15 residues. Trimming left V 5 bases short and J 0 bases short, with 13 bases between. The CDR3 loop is CASSPQQGLNTEAFF. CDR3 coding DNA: TGTGCCAGCAGCCCACAACAGGGCCTGAACACTGAAGCTTTCTTT. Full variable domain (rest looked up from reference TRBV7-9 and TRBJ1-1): DTGVSQNPRHKITKRGQNVTFRCDPISEHNRLYWYRQTLGQGPEFLTYFQNEAQLEKSRLLSDRFSAERPKGSFSTLEIQRTEQGDSAMYLCASSPQQGLNTEAFFGQGTRLTVV.

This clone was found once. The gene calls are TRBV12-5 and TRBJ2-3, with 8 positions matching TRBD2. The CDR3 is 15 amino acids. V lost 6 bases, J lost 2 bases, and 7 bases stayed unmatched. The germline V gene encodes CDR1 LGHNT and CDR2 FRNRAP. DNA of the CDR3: TGTGCTAGTGGCCCCGGCGGGGGGAACACAGATACGCAGTATTTT. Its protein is CASGPGGGNTDTQYF.

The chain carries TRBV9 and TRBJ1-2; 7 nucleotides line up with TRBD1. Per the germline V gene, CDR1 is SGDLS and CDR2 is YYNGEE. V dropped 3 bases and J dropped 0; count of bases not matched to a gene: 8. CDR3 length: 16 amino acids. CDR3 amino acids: CASSARGTASNYGYTF. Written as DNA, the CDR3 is TGTGCCAGCAGCGCCCGGGGGACAGCCTCTAACTATGGCTACACCTTC.

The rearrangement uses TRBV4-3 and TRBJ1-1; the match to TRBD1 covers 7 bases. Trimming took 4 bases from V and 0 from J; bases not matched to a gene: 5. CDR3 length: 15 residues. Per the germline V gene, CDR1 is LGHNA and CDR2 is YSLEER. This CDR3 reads CASSLWGQLNTEAFF. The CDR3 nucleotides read TGCGCCAGCAGCCTGTGGGGACAGCTGAACACTGAAGCTTTCTTT.

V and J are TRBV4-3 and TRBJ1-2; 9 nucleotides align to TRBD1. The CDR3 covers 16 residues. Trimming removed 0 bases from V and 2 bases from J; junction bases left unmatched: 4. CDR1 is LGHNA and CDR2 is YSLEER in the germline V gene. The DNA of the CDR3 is TGCGCCAGCAGCCAAGATCCCGGGACAGGGAACTATGGCTACACCTTC. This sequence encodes CASSQDPGTGNYGYTF.

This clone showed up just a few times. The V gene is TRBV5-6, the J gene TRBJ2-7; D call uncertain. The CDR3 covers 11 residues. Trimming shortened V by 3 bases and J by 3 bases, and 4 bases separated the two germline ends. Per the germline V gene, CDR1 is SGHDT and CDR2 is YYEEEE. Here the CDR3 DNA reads TGTGCCAGCAGCTCCAGCTACGAGCAGTACTTC. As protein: CASSSSYEQYF.

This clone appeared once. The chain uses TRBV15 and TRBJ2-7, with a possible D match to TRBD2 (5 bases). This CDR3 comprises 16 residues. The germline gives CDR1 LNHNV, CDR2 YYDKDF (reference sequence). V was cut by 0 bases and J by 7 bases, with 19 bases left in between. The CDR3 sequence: CATSRDTGITRKEQYF. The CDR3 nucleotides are TGTGCCACCAGCAGAGATACGGGGATAACACGTAAAGAGCAGTACTTC.

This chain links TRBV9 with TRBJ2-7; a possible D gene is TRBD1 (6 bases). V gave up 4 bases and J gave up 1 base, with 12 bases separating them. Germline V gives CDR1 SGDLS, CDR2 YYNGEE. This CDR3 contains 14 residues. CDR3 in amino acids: CASSLTGQSYEQYF. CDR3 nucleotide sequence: TGTGCCAGCAGCCTTACCGGACAGTCCTACGAGCAGTACTTC.

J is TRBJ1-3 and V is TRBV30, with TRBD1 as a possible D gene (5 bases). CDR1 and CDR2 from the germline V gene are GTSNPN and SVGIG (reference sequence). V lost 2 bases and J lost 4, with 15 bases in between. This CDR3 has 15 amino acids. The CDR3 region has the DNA TGTGCCTGGAGTAATCCGCGGGACGGGGGAAACACCATATATTTT. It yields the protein CAWSNPRDGGNTIYF.

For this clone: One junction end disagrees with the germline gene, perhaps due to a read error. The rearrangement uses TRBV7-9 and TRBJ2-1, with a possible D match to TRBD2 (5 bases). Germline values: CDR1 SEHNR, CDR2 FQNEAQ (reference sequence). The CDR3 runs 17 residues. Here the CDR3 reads CSSSLGPLPGSYNEQFF. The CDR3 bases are TGTTCCAGCAGCTTAGGCCCTCTTCCGGGATCCTACAATGAGCAGTTCTTC.

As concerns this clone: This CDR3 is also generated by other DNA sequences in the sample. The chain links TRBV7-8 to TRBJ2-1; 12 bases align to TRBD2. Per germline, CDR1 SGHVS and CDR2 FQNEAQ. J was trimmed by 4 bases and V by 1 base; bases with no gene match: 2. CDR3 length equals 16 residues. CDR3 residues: CASSLEGTSGYNEQFF. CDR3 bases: TGTGCCAGCAGCTTAGAAGGGACTAGCGGGTACAATGAGCAGTTCTTC.

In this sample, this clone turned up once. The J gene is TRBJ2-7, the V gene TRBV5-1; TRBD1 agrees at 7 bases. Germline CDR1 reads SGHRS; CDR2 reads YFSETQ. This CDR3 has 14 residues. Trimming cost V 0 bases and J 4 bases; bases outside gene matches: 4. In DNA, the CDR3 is TGCGCCAGCAGCTTGGGACAGGGCCTTTACGAGCAGTACTTC. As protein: CASSLGQGLYEQYF.

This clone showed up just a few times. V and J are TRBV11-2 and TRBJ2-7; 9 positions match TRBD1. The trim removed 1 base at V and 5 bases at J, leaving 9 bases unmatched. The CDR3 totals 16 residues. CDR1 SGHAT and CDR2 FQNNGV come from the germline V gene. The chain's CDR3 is CASSLGRDRVNHEQYF. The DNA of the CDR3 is TGTGCCAGCAGCTTAGGGAGGGACAGGGTCAACCACGAGCAGTACTTC. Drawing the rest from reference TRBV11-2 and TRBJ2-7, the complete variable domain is EAGVAQSPRYKIIEKRQSVAFWCNPISGHATLYWYQQILGQGPKLLIQFQNNGVVDDSQLPKDRFSAERLKGVDSTLKIQPAKLEDSAVYLCASSLGRDRVNHEQYFGPGTRLTVT.

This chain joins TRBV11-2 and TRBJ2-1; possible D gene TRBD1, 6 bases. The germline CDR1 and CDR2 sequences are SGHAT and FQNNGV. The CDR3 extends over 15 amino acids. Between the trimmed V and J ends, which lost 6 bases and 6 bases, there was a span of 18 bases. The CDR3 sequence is CASRVAQDSPNEQFF. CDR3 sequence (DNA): TGTGCCAGCAGAGTAGCCCAGGACAGCCCCAATGAGCAGTTCTTC. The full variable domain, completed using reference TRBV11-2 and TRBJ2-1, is EAGVAQSPRYKIIEKRQSVAFWCNPISGHATLYWYQQILGQGPKLLIQFQNNGVVDDSQLPKDRFSAERLKGVDSTLKIQPAKLEDSAVYLCASRVAQDSPNEQFFGPGTRLTVL.